This T cell receptor (beta chain) was documented in a study of CD8+ T cells in alopecia areata. Whole-study findings and limits: Sequencing of scalp tissue also captures the resident alphabeta T cells of normal skin.

Noted treatment: oral pan-JAK inhibitor, 5-10 mg twice daily. Individuals with alopecia areata gave both lesional scalp punch biopsies and peripheral blood for collection. Germline CDR1 and CDR2: SNHLY and FYNNEI. V dropped 5 bases and J dropped 5 bases, with 12 bases sitting between them. This CDR3 is built from 13 residues. Sequencing templates came from extracted RNA that was reverse transcribed into cDNA. Using immunoSEQ multiplex PCR, the repertoire was profiled, and TCRdb retains in-frame clones only, with some absent. The data hold 180,000 or so clones, with 50% to 65% observed a single time. Remarks on this clone: Its antigen remains unknown.

The input for sequencing was CD8+ T cells sorted from blood, taken at week 24, from a patient treated with tofacitinib. The rearrangement uses TRBV2 and TRBJ1-1, with D possibly matching TRBD1 (6 bases). The source of this sequence is a human donor with alopecia areata. CDR3 bases: TGTGCCAGCAGTTCAGGGGCCGGGACTGAAGCTTTCTTT. It specifies CASSSGAGTEAFF. Full variable domain (missing parts from reference TRBV2 and TRBJ1-1): EPEVTQTPSHQVTQMGQEVILRCVPISNHLYFYWYRQILGQKVEFLVSFYNNEISEKSEIFDDQFSVERPDGSNFTLKIRSTKLEDSAMYFCASSSGAGTEAFFGQGTRLTVV.